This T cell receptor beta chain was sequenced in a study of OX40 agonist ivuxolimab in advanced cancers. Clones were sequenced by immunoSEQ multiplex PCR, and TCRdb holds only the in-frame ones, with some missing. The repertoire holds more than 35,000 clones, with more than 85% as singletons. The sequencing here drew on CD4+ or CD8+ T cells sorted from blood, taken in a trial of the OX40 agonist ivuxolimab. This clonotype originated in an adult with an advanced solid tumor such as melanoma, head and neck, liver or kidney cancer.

CDR3: CASSQDSYNEQFF. The DNA of the CDR3 is TGCGCCAGCAGCCAAGACTCCTACAATGAGCAGTTCTTC. The chain is built from TRBV4-3 and TRBJ2-1, with D unclear. V lost 0 bases and J lost 0, with 0 bases in between. The CDR3 sequence is 13 residues long. The germline gives CDR1 LGHNA, CDR2 YSLEER.